The sequence of this T cell receptor beta chain was determined in a study of control samples from healthy donors and cancer patients (dated by TCRdb to about 2020). On this clone itself: Its antigen remains undetermined. The input lacks base qualities; no much larger clone sits a single base away.

The library was produced with the immunoSEQ multiplex PCR assay. Entries here come from immuneACCESS through TCRdb and include only in-frame sequences with V and J called. Some clones fail to appear in such tables; in the studies checked, an unresolved V gene covers under half of the shortfall, and the cause of the remainder is unknown. This sample holds roughly 41,000 clones; approximately 94% were observed only once. The ten top clones hold more than 20% of the sample. V and J lose 10 bases and 9 bases, and a span of 12 bases separates them. Measured from the cysteine to the phenylalanine, the CDR3 is 10 residues long. Of all the DNA, just the CDR3 is kept, 30 bases in frame from base 1.

The sequencing sample was made of blood. The V and J segments used are TRBV12-3 or TRBV12-4 and TRBJ1-1, with no confidently assigned D gene. The receptor was isolated from a man between 60 and 75 years old in good health. The CDR3 here reads CAIRASKAFF. The DNA sequence follows: TGTGCCATCAGAGCATCGAAAGCTTTCTTT.